This TCR beta chain originates from a study of cytomegalovirus exposure and HLA in healthy donors. Germline assignment: CDR1 SEHNR and CDR2 FQNEAQ (reference sequence). V lost 1 base, J lost 8 bases, and 14 bases lay in between. The CDR3 is made up of 15 amino acids. The PCR made use of 60 Vbeta and 13 Jbeta primers. In the study's own analysis: It was a later analysis that counted about 80 million unique TCR beta chains, of which approximately 11 million were shared. Generated by immunoSEQ multiplex PCR, the TCRdb table keeps only in-frame clones and is missing some. V, J and clone size reflect that table, while D and trimming were determined from the DNA. The sample lists more than 80,000 clones, approximately 80% occurring once. This clone was detected only a few times. The antigen remains unidentified. Whole-study findings and limits: The authors later linked a missense DCLRE1C variant to TCR beta V- and J-gene trimming. Some segments of the V type, notably TRBV6-2 and TRBV6-3, were excluded as indistinguishable.

The receptor's source is a woman aged 40 to 50 in good health and CMV-seropositive. The sample taken for sequencing was PBMCs. The chain combines TRBV7-9 with TRBJ1-4, with a possible D match to TRBD1 (6 bases). The CDR3 DNA follows: TGTGCCAGCAGCTTAGAGGGCGGGGGGCGCGAAAAACTGTTTTTT. Its protein is CASSLEGGGREKLFF. Looking up the rest from reference TRBV7-9 and TRBJ1-4 gives the full variable domain: DTGVSQNPRHKITKRGQNVTFRCDPISEHNRLYWYRQTLGQGPEFLTYFQNEAQLEKSRLLSDRFSAERPKGSFSTLEIQRTEQGDSAMYLCASSLEGGGREKLFFGSGTQLSVL.